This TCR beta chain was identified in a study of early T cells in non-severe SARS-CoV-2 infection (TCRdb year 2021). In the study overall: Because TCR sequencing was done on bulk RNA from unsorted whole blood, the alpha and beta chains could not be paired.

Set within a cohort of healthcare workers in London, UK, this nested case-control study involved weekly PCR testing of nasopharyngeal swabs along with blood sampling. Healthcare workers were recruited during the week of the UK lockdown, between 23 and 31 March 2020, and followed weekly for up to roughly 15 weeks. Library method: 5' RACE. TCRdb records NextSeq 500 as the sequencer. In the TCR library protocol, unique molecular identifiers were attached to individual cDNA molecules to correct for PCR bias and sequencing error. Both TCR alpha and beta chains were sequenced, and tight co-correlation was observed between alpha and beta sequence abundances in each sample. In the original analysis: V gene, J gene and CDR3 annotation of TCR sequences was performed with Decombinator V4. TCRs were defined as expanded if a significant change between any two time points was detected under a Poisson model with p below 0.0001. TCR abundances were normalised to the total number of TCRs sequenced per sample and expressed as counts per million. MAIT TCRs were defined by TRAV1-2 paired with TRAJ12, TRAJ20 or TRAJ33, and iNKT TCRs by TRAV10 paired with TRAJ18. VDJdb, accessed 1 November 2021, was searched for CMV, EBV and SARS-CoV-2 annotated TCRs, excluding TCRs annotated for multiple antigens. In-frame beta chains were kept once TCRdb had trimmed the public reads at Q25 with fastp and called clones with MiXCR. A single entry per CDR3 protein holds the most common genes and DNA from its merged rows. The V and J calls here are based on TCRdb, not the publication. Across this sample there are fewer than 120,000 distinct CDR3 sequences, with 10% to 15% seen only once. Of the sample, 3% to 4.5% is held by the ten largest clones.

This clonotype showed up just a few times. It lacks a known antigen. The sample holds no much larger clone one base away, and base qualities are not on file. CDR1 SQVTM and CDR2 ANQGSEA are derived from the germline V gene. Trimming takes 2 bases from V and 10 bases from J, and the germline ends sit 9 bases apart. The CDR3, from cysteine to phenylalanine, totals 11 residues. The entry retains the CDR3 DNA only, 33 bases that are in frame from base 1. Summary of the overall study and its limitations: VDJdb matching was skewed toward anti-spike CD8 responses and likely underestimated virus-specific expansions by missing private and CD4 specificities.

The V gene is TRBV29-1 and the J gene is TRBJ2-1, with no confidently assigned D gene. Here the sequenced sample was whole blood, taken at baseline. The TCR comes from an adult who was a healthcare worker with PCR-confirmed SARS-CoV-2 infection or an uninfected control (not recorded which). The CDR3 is CSVEQRGEQFF. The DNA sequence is TGCAGCGTTGAACAGCGAGGCGAGCAGTTCTTC.